The clone carrying this T cell receptor beta chain was detected only a few times. The antigen is unknown. This CDR3 spans 15 amino acids. Germline CDR1 and CDR2: SGHRS and YFSETQ. V lost 1 base, J lost 2 bases, and 9 bases lay in between. These data originate in a study of identical twins. Study results and caveats: Researchers reported excess low generation probability among twin-shared out-of-frame alpha sequences.

Each CDR3 protein is one row after TCRdb ran MiXCR on the 5' RACE reads. This table has about 790,000 distinct CDR3 sequences, 15% to 20% appearing once. These data are also associated with another study on T cells expressing NK-cell markers. Per that study: Beta-chain profiling covered CD3+CD56+NKG2C+, CD3+CD56+NKG2C- and CD3+CD56-NKG2C+ sorted subsets.

This chain uses TRBV5-1 with TRBJ2-2; TRBD2 is a possible D gene (5 bases). This clonotype was obtained from a woman aged 18 to 35 in good health. The material sequenced was PBMCs. CDR3 nucleotide sequence: TGCGCCAGCAGCTTGCGGGGAATTAACACCGGGGAGCTGTTTTTT. This encodes CASSLRGINTGELFF.